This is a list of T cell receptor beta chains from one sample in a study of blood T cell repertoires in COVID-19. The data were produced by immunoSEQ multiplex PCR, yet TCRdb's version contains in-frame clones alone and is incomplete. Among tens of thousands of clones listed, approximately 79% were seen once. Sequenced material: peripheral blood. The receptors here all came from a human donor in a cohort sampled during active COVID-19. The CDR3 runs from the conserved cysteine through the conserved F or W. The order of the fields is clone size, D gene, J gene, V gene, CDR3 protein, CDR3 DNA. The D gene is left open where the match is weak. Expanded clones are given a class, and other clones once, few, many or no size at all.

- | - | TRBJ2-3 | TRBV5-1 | CASSFDYTDTQYF | TGCGCCAGCAGCTTCGACTACACAGATACGCAGTATTTT
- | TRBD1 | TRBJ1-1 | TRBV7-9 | CASSLAGTGGTEAFF | TGTGCCAGCAGCCTGGCCGGGACAGGGGGCACTGAAGCTTTCTTT
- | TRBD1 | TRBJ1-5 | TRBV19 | CASSPPGQGSNQPQHF | TGTGCCAGTAGTCCTCCGGGACAGGGTTCCAATCAGCCCCAGCATTTT
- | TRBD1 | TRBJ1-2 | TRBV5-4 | CASSLGQGGYYGYTF | TGTGCCAGCAGCTTGGGACAGGGAGGCTACTATGGCTACACCTTC
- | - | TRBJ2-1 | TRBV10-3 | CAISSGWVDEQFF | TGTGCCATCAGTTCGGGGTGGGTGGATGAGCAGTTCTTC
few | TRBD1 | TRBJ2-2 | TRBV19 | CASSMRPGQGDGELFF | TGTGCCAGTAGTATGCGGCCGGGACAGGGGGACGGGGAGCTGTTTTTT
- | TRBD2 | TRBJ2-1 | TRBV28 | CASSTPLSGGGNEQFF | TGTGCCAGCAGTACCCCCCTGAGCGGGGGTGGAAATGAGCAGTTCTTC
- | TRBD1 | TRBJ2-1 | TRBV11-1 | CASSPWTGSLSNEQFF | TGTGCCAGCAGCCCATGGACAGGGTCTTTATCCAATGAGCAGTTCTTC
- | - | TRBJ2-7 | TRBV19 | CASSIDPTSGEQYF | TGTGCCAGTAGTATAGATCCTACCTCGGGCGAGCAGTACTTC
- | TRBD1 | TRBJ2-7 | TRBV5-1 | CASSPVGQGAYEQYF | TGCGCCAGCAGCCCCGTTGGACAGGGGGCTTACGAGCAGTACTTC
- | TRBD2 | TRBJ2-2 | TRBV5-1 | CASRDPGLGNTGELFF | TGCGCCAGCAGGGATCCGGGACTAGGAAACACCGGGGAGCTGTTTTTT
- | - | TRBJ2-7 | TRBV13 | CASSVSYEQYF | TGTGCCAGCAGCGTCAGCTACGAGCAGTACTTC
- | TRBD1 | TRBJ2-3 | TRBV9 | CASSVEPTGGLTDTQYF | TGTGCCAGCAGCGTAGAACCGACAGGGGGCCTCACAGATACGCAGTATTTT
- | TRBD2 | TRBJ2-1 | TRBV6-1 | CASSEGLAAGTEQFF | TGTGCCAGCAGTGAAGGGCTAGCGGCGGGCACTGAGCAGTTCTTC
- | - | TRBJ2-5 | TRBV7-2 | CASSLGGGRRQETQYF | TGTGCCAGCAGCTTAGGGGGGGGGCGCCGGCAAGAGACCCAGTACTTC
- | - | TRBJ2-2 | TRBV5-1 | CASSATGSGELFF | TGCGCCAGCAGCGCTACAGGGTCCGGGGAGCTGTTTTTT
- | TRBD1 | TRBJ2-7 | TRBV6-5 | CASSYRNPGGYEQYF | TGTGCCAGCAGTTACCGGAACCCAGGGGGCTACGAGCAGTACTTC
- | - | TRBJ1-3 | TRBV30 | CAWTLDNSGNTIYF | TGTGCCTGGACCCTCGACAACTCTGGAAACACCATATATTTT
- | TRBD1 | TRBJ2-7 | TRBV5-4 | CASSPGQGIYEQYF | TGTGCCAGCAGCCCCGGACAGGGTATTTACGAGCAGTACTTC
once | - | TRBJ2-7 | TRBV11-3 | CASRLGQRSSYEQYF | TGTGCCAGCAGACTGGGGCAGCGTAGCTCCTACGAGCAGTACTTC
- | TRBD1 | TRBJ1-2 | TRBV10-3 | CAITGTGSNYGYTF | TGTGCCATCACCGGGACAGGATCTAACTATGGCTACACCTTC
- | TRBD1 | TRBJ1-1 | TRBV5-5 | CASSPKFRDRVLNTEAFF | TGTGCCAGCAGTCCAAAATTCCGGGACAGGGTGTTGAACACTGAAGCTTTCTTT
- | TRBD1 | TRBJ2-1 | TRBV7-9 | CASSSQGEFNEQFF | TGTGCCAGCAGCTCCCAGGGGGAGTTCAATGAGCAGTTCTTC
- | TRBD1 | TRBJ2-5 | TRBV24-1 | CATSDSTGLRETQYF | TGTGCCACCAGTGATTCGACAGGGTTGAGGGAGACCCAGTACTTC
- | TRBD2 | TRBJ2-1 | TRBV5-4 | CASSLGRLAGEVYNEQFF | TGTGCCAGCAGCTTGGGAAGACTAGCGGGAGAAGTCTACAATGAGCAGTTCTTC
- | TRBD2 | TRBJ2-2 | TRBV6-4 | CASSEYASGRDTGELFF | TGTGCCAGCAGTGAGTACGCTAGCGGGAGAGACACCGGGGAGCTGTTTTTT
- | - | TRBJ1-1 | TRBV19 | CASSTSGGQAFF | TGTGCCAGTAGTACTTCCGGGGGGCAAGCTTTCTTT
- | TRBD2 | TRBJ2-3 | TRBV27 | CASSPLAGGRNTQYF | TGTGCCAGCAGTCCGCTAGCGGGAGGAAGAAATACGCAGTATTTT
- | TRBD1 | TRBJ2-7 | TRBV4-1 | CASSPGQGAAYEQYF | TGCGCCAGCAGCCCGGGACAGGGGGCCGCCTACGAGCAGTACTTC
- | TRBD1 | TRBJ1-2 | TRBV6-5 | CASSPDRGIGGYTF | TGTGCCAGCAGTCCGGACAGGGGGATTGGCGGCTACACCTTC
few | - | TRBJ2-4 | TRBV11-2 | CASSPTPLGAKNIQYF | TGTGCCAGCAGCCCCACTCCTCTTGGAGCCAAAAACATTCAGTACTTC
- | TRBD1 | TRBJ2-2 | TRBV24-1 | CATSEAGQGPTGELFF | TGTGCCACCAGTGAAGCCGGACAGGGACCCACCGGGGAGCTGTTTTTT
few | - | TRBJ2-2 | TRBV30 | CAWNRATGELFF | TGTGCCTGGAACAGGGCGACCGGGGAGCTGTTTTTT
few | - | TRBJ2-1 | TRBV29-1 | CSASYNEQFF | TGCAGCGCTTCTTACAATGAGCAGTTCTTC
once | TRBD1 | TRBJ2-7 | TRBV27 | CASRGQAVGRGEQYF | TGTGCCAGCAGAGGACAGGCGGTCGGAAGGGGTGAGCAGTACTTC
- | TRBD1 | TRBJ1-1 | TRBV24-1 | CATSDLKDRGNTEAFF | TGTGCCACCAGTGATTTGAAGGACAGGGGGAATACTGAAGCTTTCTTT
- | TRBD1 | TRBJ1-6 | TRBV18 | CASSPFRDRENSPLHF | TGTGCCAGCTCACCTTTCCGGGACAGGGAGAATTCACCCCTCCACTTT
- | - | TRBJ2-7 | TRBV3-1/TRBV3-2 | CASSQPGGGVYEQYF | TGTGCCAGCAGCCAACCCGGAGGGGGGGTCTACGAGCAGTACTTC
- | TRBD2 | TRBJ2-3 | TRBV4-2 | CASSQGLAATDTQYF | TGTGCCAGCAGCCAGGGACTAGCGGCCACAGATACGCAGTATTTT
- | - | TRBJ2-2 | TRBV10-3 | CAISGVLVGTGELFF | TGTGCCATCAGTGGGGTACTAGTGGGGACCGGGGAGCTGTTTTTT
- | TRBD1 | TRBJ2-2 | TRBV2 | CASSRTGTGGANTGELFF | TGTGCCAGCAGCCGGACTGGGACAGGGGGCGCGAACACCGGGGAGCTGTTTTTT
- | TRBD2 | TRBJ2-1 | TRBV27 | CASGSSGPSYNEQFF | TGTGCCAGCGGAAGTAGCGGGCCCTCCTACAATGAGCAGTTCTTC
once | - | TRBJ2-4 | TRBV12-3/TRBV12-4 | CASIGGAKNIQYF | TGTGCCAGCATAGGGGGGGCTAAAAACATTCAGTACTTC
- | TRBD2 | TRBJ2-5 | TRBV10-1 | CASSEQLAGGRETQYF | TGCGCCAGCAGTGAACAGTTAGCGGGAGGCCGGGAGACCCAGTACTTC
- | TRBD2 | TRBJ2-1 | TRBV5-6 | CASSFRTSGRGGEQFF | TGTGCCAGCAGCTTCCGGACTAGCGGGAGGGGGGGTGAGCAGTTCTTC
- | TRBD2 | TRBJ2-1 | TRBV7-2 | CASSSGLPSNEQFF | TGTGCCAGCAGCTCGGGACTACCAAGCAATGAGCAGTTCTTC
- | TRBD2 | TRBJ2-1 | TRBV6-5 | CARLMGLAEYNEQFF | TGTGCCAGGTTAATGGGACTAGCGGAGTACAATGAGCAGTTCTTC
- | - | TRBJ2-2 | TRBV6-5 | CASGELNTGELFF | TGTGCCAGCGGAGAGTTGAACACCGGGGAGCTGTTTTTT
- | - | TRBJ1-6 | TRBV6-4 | CASSDSRDTPLHF | TGTGCCAGCAGTGACTCGAGGGATACACCCCTCCACTTT
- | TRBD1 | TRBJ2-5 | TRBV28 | CASSTGTGGQETQYF | TGTGCCAGCAGCACCGGGACAGGGGGCCAAGAGACCCAGTACTTC
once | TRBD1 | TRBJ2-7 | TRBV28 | CASRSQGISYEQYF | TGTGCCAGCAGGTCACAGGGGATCTCCTACGAGCAGTACTTC
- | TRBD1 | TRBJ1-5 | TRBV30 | CAYQQGWEQPQHF | TGTGCCTATCAACAGGGGTGGGAGCAGCCCCAGCATTTT
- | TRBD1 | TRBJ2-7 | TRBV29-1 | CSVEFEGTASYEQYF | TGCAGCGTTGAATTTGAAGGGACAGCTTCCTACGAGCAGTACTTC
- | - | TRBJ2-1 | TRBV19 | CASSIGIQGRARGIGNEQFF | TGTGCCAGTAGTATAGGGATTCAGGGTAGGGCGCGGGGTATAGGCAATGAGCAGTTCTTC
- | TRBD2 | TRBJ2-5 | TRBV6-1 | CASSEGVSGSQETQYF | TGTGCCAGCAGTGAGGGGGTTAGCGGGTCCCAAGAGACCCAGTACTTC
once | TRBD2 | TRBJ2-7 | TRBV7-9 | CASSWKREDEQYF | TGTGCCAGCAGCTGGAAGCGGGAGGACGAGCAGTACTTC
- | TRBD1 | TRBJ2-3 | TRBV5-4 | CASTVQGGTDTQYF | TGTGCCAGCACCGTGCAGGGGGGCACAGATACGCAGTATTTT
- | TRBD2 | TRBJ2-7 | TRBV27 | CASSSQLAGGEQYF | TGTGCCAGCAGTTCCCAGCTAGCGGGAGGCGAGCAGTACTTC
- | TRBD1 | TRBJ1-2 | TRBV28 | CASSPGQGPVFWGYTF | TGTGCCAGCAGCCCGGGACAGGGGCCAGTATTTTGGGGCTACACCTTC